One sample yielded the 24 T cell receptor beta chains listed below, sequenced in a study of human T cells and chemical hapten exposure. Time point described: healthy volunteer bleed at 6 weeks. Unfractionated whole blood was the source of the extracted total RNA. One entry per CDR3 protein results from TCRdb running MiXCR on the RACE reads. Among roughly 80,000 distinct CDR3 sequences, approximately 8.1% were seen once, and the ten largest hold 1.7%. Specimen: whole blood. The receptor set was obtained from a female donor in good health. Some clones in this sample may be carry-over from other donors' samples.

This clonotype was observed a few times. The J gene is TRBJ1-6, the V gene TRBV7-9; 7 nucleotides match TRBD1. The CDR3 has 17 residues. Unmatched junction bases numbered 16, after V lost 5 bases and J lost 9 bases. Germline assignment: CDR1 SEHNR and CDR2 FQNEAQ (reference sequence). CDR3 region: CASSQGRGLGRSSPLHF. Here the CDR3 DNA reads TGTGCCAGCAGCCAGGGAAGGGGGCTGGGAAGAAGTTCACCCCTCCACTTT.

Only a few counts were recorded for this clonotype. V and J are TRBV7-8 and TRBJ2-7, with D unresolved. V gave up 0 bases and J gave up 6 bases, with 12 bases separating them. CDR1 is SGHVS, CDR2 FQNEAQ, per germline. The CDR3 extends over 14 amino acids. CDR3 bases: TGTGCCAGCAGCTTAGCGATCGGCATTGGCGAGCAGTACTTC. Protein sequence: CASSLAIGIGEQYF.

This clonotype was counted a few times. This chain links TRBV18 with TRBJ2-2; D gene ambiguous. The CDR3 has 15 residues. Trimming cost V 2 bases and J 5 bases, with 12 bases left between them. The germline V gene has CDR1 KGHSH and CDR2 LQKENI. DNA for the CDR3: TGTGCCAGCTCACCAGGGGAAGCCCTGACCGGGGAGCTGTTTTTT. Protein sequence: CASSPGEALTGELFF.

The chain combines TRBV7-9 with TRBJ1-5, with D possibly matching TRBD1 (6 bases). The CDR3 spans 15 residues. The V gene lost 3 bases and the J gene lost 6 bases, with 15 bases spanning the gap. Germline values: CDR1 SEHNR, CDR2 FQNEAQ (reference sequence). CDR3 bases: TGTGCCAGCAGCTTTGCTACCAAGGGGGGTCAGCCCCAGCATTTT. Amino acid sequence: CASSFATKGGQPQHF.

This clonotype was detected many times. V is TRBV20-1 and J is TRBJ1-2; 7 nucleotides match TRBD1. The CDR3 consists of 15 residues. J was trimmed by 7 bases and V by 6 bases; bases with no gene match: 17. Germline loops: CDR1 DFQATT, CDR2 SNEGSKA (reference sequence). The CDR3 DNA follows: TGCAGTGCCCCGACTAGTTGGGGCAGGGGGGCTGGCTACACCTTC. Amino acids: CSAPTSWGRGAGYTF.

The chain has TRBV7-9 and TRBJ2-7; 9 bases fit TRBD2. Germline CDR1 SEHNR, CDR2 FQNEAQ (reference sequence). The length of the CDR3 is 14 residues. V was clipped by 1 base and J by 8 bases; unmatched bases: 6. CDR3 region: CASSLGASGEKQYF. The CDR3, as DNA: TGTGCCAGCAGCTTAGGTGCTAGCGGGGAAAAGCAGTACTTC.

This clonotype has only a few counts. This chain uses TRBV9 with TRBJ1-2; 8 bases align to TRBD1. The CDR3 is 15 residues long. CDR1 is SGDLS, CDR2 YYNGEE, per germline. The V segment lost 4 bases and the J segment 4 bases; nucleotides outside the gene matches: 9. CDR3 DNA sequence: TGTGCCAGCAGCATCACGCCGGACAGGGTCTATGGCTACACCTTC. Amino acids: CASSITPDRVYGYTF.

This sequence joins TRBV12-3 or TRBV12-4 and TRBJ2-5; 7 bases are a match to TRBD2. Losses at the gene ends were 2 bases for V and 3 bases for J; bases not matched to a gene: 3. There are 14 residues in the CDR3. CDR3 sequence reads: CASSLSGVEETQYF. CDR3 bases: TGTGCCAGCAGTTTAAGCGGGGTTGAAGAGACCCAGTACTTC.

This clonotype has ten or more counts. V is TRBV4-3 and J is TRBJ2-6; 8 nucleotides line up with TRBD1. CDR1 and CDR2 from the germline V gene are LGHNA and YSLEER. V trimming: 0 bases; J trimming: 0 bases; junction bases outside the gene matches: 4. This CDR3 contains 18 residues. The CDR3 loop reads CASSQETGGSSGANVLTF. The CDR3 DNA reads TGCGCCAGCAGCCAAGAAACAGGGGGTTCCTCTGGGGCCAACGTCCTGACTTTC.

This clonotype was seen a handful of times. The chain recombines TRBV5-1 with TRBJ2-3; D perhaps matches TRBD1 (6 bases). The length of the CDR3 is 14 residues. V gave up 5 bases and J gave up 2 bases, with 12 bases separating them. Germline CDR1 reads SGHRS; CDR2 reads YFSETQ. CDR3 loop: CASRDSHATDTQYF. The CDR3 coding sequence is TGCGCCAGCAGGGACAGCCATGCCACAGATACGCAGTATTTT.

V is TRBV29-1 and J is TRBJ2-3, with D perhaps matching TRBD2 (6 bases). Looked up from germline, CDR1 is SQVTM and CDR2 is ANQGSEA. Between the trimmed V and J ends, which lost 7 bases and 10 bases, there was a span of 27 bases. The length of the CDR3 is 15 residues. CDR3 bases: TGCAGCGCGTTGGGCGGGGTTGGCGGAAATGTCCCGCAGTATTTT. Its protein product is CSALGGVGGNVPQYF.

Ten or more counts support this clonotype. Written as DNA, the CDR3 is TGTGCCAGCAGTTTGAGGCCCGGTTCCGGCTACGAGCAGTACTTC. Translation gives CASSLRPGSGYEQYF. The chain has TRBV28 and TRBJ2-7; D is undetermined. This CDR3 has 15 residues. V was cut by 3 bases and J by 3 bases, with 15 bases left in between. Germline V CDR1 and CDR2: MDHEN, SYDVKM.

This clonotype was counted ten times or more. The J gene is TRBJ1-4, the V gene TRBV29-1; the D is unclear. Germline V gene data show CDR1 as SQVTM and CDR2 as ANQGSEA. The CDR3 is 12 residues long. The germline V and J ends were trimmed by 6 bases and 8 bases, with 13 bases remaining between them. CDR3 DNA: TGCAGCGTGCAGGAGTCGGACGAAAAACTGTTTTTT. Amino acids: CSVQESDEKLFF.

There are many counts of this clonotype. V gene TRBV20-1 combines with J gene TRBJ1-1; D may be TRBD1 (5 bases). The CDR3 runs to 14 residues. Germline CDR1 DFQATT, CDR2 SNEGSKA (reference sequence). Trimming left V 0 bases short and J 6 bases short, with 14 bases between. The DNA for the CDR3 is TGCAGTGCTAGAGATTTTGGGGGAATGGCTGAAGCTTTCTTT. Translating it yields CSARDFGGMAEAFF.

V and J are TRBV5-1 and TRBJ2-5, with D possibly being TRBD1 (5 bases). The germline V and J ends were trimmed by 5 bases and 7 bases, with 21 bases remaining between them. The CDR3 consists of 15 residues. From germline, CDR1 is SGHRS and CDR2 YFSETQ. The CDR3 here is CASRTEGVSGGTQYF. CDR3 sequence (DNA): TGCGCCAGCAGAACCGAAGGGGTTAGTGGCGGGACCCAGTACTTC.

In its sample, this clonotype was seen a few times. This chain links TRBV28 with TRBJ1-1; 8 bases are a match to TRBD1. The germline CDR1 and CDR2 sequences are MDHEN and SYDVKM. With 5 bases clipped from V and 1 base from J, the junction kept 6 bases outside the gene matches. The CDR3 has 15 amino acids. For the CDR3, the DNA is TGTGCCAGCAGTCCCCAACAGGGGGGGAACACTGAAGCTTTCTTT. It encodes CASSPQQGGNTEAFF.

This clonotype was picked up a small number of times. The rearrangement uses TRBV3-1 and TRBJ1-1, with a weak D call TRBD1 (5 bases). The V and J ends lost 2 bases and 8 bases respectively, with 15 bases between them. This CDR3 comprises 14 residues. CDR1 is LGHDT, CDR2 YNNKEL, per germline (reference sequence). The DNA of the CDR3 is TGTGCCAGCAGCCAAAATTGGGACTCCACCGAAGCTTTCTTT. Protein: CASSQNWDSTEAFF. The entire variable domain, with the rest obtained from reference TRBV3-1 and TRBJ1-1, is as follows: DTAVSQTPKYLVTQMGNDKSIKCEQNLGHDTMYWYKQDSKKFLKIMFSYNNKELIINETVPNRFSPKSPDKAHLNLHINSLELGDSAVYFCASSQNWDSTEAFFGQGTRLTVV.

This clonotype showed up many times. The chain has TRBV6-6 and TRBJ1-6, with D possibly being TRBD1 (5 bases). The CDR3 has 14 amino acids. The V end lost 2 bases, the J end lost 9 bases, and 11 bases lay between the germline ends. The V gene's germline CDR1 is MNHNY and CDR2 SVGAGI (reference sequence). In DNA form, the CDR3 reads TGTGCCAGCAGTTACGGGGGGAACACTTCACCCCTCCACTTT. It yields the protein CASSYGGNTSPLHF.

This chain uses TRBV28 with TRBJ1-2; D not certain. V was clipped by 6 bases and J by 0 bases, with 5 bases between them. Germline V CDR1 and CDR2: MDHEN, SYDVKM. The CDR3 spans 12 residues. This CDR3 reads CASSQANYGYTF. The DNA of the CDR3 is TGTGCCAGCAGCCAGGCTAACTATGGCTACACCTTC.

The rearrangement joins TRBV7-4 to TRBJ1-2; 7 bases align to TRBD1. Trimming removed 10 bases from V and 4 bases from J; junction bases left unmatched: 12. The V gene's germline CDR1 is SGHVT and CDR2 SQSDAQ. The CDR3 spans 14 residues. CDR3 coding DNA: TGTGCCAACGTACAGGGGACGCTGATCTATGGCTACACCTTC. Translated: CANVQGTLIYGYTF.

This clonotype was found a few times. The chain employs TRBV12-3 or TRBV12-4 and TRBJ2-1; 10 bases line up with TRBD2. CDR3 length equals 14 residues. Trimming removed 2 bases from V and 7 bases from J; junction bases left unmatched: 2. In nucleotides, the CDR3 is TGTGCCAGCAGTTTAAGCGGGGGGGGGAATGAGCAGTTCTTC. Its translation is CASSLSGGGNEQFF.

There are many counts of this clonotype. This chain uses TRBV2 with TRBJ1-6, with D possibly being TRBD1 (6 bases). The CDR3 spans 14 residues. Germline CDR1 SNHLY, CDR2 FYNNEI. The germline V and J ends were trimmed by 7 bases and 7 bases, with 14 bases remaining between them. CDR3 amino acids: CASTLRGTNSPLHF. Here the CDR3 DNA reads TGTGCCAGCACCCTAAGGGGGACGAATTCACCCCTCCACTTT.

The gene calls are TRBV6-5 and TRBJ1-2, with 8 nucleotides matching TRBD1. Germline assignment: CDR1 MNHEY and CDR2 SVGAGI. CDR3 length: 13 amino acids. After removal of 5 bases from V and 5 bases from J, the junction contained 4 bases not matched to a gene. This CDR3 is CASSMTGEYGYTF. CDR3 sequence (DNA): TGTGCCAGCAGTATGACAGGGGAGTATGGCTACACCTTC.

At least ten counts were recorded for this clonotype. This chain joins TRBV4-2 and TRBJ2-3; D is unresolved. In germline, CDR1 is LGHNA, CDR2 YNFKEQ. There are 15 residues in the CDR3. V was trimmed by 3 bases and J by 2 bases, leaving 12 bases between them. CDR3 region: CASSHRSLPTDTQYF. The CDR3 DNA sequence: TGTGCCAGCAGCCACCGGTCTCTCCCCACAGATACGCAGTATTTT.